This entry lists 13 T cell receptor beta chains sequenced from one sample in a study of cytomegalovirus exposure and HLA in healthy donors. PCR primers comprised 60 Vbeta and 13 Jbeta primers. Data came from immunoSEQ multiplex PCR; TCRdb stores just in-frame clones and leaves some out. The sample lists a few hundred thousand clones, about 80% occurring once. The source material was PBMCs. All receptors derive from an older woman in good health and CMV-seropositive.

V usage is TRBV6-5 and J usage is TRBJ2-3; TRBD2 might be the D (5 bases). Germline lookup yields CDR1 MNHEY and CDR2 SVGAGI. The length of the CDR3 is 14 residues. Trimming removed 5 bases at V and 1 base at J, with 10 bases between. CDR3 residues: CASSPAARTDTQYF. In DNA, the CDR3 is TGTGCCAGCAGTCCAGCGGCTCGCACAGATACGCAGTATTTT.

The V gene is TRBV6-1, the J gene TRBJ1-2; TRBD1 aligns across 8 bases. V lost 0 bases to trimming and J lost 3 bases; unmatched junction nucleotides: 6. The CDR3 covers 16 residues. Germline V gives CDR1 MNHNS, CDR2 SASEGT. DNA for the CDR3: TGTGCCAGCAGTGAAGCTTTGGACAGGGACCACTATGGCTACACCTTC. Translated: CASSEALDRDHYGYTF.

This chain joins TRBV7-9 and TRBJ2-1; no reliable D call. Trimming took off 1 base at V and 4 bases at J, with 17 bases between the two ends. The CDR3 loop spans 17 amino acids. Germline lookup yields CDR1 SEHNR and CDR2 FQNEAQ (reference sequence). CDR3 sequence: CASSLEGLRLRYNEQFF. Written as DNA, the CDR3 is TGTGCCAGCAGCTTAGAAGGCCTCAGGCTCAGGTACAATGAGCAGTTCTTC. The full variable domain, its missing parts supplied by reference TRBV7-9 and TRBJ2-1, is DTGVSQNPRHKITKRGQNVTFRCDPISEHNRLYWYRQTLGQGPEFLTYFQNEAQLEKSRLLSDRFSAERPKGSFSTLEIQRTEQGDSAMYLCASSLEGLRLRYNEQFFGPGTRLTVL.

The gene calls are TRBV12-5 and TRBJ1-2, with a possible D match to TRBD1 (5 bases). Trimming removed 5 bases at V and 1 base at J, with 8 bases between. CDR1 is LGHNT and CDR2 is FRNRAP in the germline V gene. The length of the CDR3 is 13 residues. The CDR3 sequence is CASGHDSNYGYTF. In DNA form, the CDR3 reads TGTGCTAGTGGTCACGACAGTAACTATGGCTACACCTTC.

This clone has just one count. The CDR3 nucleotides read TGCGCCAGCAGCTTCCCCAGGGATAGCGGGAGGGCAGTGAACACCGGGGAGCTGTTTTTT. Amino acids: CASSFPRDSGRAVNTGELFF. The V and J genes are TRBV5-1 and TRBJ2-2, with 11 bases fitting TRBD2. This CDR3 is built from 20 residues. The trim removed 2 bases at V and 1 base at J, leaving 13 bases unmatched. Per the germline V gene, CDR1 is SGHRS and CDR2 is YFSETQ.

This rearrangement joins TRBV5-6 to TRBJ1-1, with D perhaps matching TRBD1 (6 bases). This CDR3 has 12 residues. Germline V lookup: CDR1 SGHDT, CDR2 YYEEEE. V dropped 2 bases and J dropped 10 bases, with 12 bases sitting between them. DNA for the CDR3: TGTGCCAGCAGCTTCACTGGGGGCCCAGCTTTCTTT. Translated: CASSFTGGPAFF.

Concerning this clone: The sample holds other DNA sequences that translate to the same CDR3. The gene calls are TRBV29-1 and TRBJ1-2; 7 bases match TRBD1. The CDR3 contains 11 residues. V shed 6 bases, J shed 8 bases, and the junction held 6 bases outside the gene matches. Germline CDR1 is SQVTM and CDR2 is ANQGSEA. CDR3 residues: CSVRGQDGYTF. The DNA for the CDR3 is TGCAGCGTCCGCGGACAGGACGGCTACACCTTC.

This clone was picked up a small number of times. As DNA, the CDR3 is TGTGCCAGCAGTTTCCGGACAGAACACTACAATGAGCAGTTCTTC. Protein sequence: CASSFRTEHYNEQFF. V and J are TRBV27 and TRBJ2-1; weak D call: TRBD1 (6 bases). V lost 3 bases, J lost 3 bases, and 12 bases lay in between. Germline V gene data show CDR1 as MNHEY and CDR2 as SMNVEV (reference sequence). The CDR3 extends over 15 amino acids.

This clone was seen only once. This rearrangement joins TRBV6-1 to TRBJ1-5; 8 bases match TRBD1. J was trimmed by 4 bases and V by 1 base; bases with no gene match: 3. The CDR3 runs to 15 residues. Germline V gene sequence: CDR1 MNHNS, CDR2 SASEGT. The CDR3 sequence is CASSEGTGFNQPQHF. In nucleotides, the CDR3 is TGTGCCAGCAGTGAAGGGACAGGGTTTAATCAGCCCCAGCATTTT.

The chain couples TRBV18 to TRBJ1-2, with a possible D match to TRBD1 (5 bases). The CDR3 has 13 residues. Trimming removed 5 bases at V and 7 bases at J, with 14 bases between. The germline gives CDR1 KGHSH, CDR2 LQKENI. The CDR3 nucleotides read TGTGCCAGCTCAACTCAGGGAGGGCTTGGCTACACCTTC. Translated, it gives CASSTQGGLGYTF.

J is TRBJ2-5 and V is TRBV27; possibly TRBD2 for D (6 bases). Trimming removed 1 base from V and 2 bases from J, with 8 bases in between. CDR3 length: 14 residues. Germline lookup yields CDR1 MNHEY and CDR2 SMNVEV (reference sequence). The CDR3 DNA is TGTGCCAGCAGTTTATGGCGGGATCAAGAGACCCAGTACTTC. Protein: CASSLWRDQETQYF.

V gene TRBV5-6 combines with J gene TRBJ2-3; 7 bases agree with TRBD2. With V trimmed by 2 bases and J by 4 bases, 4 bases remained unmatched. Looked up from germline, CDR1 is SGHDT and CDR2 is YYEEEE. The CDR3 covers 14 residues. CDR3 region: CASSFGLEADTQYF. CDR3 bases: TGTGCCAGCAGCTTCGGACTAGAGGCAGATACGCAGTATTTT.

The genes are TRBV6-5 and TRBJ2-7; a weak D match, TRBD1 (5 bases). Per the germline V gene, CDR1 is MNHEY and CDR2 is SVGAGI. Trimming pared 2 bases from V and 6 bases from J, leaving 11 bases between. There are 13 residues in the CDR3. The CDR3 DNA is TGTGCCAGCAGTTACGGGCAGGGTGGCGAGCAGTACTTC. Protein sequence: CASSYGQGGEQYF.